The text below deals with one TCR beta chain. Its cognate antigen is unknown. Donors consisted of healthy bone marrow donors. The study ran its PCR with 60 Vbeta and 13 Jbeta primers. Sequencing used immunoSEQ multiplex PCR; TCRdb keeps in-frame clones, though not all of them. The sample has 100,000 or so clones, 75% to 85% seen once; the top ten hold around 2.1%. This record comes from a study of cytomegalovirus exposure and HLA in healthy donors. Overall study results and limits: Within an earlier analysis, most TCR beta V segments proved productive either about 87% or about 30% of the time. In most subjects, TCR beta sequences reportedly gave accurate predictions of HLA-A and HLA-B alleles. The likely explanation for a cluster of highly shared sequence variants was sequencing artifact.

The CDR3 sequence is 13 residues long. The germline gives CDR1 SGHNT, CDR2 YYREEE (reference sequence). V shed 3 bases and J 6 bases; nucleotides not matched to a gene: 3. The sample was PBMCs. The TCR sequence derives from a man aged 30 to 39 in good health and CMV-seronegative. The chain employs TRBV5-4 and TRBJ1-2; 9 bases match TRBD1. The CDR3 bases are TGTGCCAGCAGCTCAGGACAGGGGCATGGCTACACCTTC. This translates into CASSSGQGHGYTF.